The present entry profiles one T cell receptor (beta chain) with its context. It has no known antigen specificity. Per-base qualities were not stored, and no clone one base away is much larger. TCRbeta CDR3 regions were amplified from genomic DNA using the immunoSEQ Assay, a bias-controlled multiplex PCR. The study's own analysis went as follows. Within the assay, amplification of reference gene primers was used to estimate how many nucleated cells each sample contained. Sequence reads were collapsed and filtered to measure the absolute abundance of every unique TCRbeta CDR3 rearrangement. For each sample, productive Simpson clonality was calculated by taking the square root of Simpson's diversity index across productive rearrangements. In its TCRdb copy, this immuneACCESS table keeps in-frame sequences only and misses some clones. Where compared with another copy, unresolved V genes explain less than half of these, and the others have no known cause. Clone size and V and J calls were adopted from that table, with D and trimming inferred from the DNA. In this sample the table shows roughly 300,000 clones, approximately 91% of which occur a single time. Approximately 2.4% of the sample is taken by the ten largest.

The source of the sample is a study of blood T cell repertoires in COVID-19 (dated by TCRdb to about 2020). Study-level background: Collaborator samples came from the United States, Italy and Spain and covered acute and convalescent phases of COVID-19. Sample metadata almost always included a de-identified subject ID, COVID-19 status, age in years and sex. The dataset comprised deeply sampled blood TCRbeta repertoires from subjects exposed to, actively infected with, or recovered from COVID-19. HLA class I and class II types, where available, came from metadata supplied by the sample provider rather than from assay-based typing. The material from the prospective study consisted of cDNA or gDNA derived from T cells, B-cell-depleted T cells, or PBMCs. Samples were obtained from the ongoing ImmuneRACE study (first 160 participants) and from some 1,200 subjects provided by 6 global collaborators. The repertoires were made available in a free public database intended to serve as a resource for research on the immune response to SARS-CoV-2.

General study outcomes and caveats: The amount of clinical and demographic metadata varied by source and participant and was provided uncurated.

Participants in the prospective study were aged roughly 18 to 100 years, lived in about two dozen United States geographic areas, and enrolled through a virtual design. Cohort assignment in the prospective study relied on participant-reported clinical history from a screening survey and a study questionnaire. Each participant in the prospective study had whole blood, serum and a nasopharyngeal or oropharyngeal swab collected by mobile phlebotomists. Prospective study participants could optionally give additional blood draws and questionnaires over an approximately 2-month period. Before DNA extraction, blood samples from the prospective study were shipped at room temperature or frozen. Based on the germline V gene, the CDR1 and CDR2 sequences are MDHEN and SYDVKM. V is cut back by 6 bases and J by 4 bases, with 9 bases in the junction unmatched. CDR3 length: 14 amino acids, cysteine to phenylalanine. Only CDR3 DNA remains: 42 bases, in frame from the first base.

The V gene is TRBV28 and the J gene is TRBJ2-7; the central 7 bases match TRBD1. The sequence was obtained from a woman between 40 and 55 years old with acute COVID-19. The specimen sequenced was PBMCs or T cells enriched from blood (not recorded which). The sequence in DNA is TGTGCCAGCAGAACAGGGGACCAGAGATACGAGCAGTACTTC. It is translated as CASRTGDQRYEQYF.